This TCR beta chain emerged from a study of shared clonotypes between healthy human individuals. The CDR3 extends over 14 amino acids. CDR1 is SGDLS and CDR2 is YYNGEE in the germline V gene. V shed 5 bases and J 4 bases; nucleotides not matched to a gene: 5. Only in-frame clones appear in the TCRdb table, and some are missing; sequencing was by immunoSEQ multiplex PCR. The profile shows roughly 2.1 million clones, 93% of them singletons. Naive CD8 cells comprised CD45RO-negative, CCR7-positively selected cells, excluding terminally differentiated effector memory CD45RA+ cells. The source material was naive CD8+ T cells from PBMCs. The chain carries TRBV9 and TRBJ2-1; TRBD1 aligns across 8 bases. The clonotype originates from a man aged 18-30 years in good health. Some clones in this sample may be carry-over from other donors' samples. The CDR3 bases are TGTGCCAGCAGGGGGGACAGGCCTTACAATGAGCAGTTCTTC. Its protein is CASRGDRPYNEQFF.